Below, 10 T cell receptor beta chains from the same sample are listed, as sequenced in a study of CD8+CD57+ T cells in acquired aplastic anemia (dated by TCRdb to the late 2010s). Patients chosen for sequencing had shown expansion of CD8+CD57+ cells by flow cytometry. Instrument on record: Illumina HiSeq 2000. TCR beta VDJ combination and CDR3 sequence profiling used genomic DNA as the template. TCRdb trimmed the raw reads at Q25, called clones with MiXCR and kept productive beta chains. Records with the same CDR3 protein are collapsed into one entry carrying the most frequent genes and DNA. Recorded for this sample are a few hundred thousand distinct CDR3 sequences; around 30% of them occurred a single time. The ten largest account for under 0.95% of the sample. Sequencing was performed on sorted CD4+, CD8+, or CD8+CD57+ T cells (not recorded which) from PBMCs. These receptors were taken from a human donor with aplastic anemia.

This chain uses TRBV15 with TRBJ2-7; tentatively, D is TRBD1 (6 bases). CDR3 size: 16 residues. Per germline, CDR1 LNHNV and CDR2 YYDKDF (reference sequence). The V end was cut by 0 bases, the J end by 0 bases, with 12 bases between. The CDR3 nucleotides read TGTGCCACCAGCAGAGAGTGGCCAGGGGCCTCCTACGAGCAGTACTTC. Protein product: CATSREWPGASYEQYF.

This clonotype appeared many times. This sequence joins TRBV2 and TRBJ1-1, with a possible D match to TRBD1 (5 bases). Germline values: CDR1 SNHLY, CDR2 FYNNEI. CDR3 size: 14 residues. Trimming shortened V by 2 bases and J by 11 bases, and 18 bases separated the two germline ends. This CDR3 reads CASSELTGRASAFF. Here the CDR3 DNA reads TGTGCCAGCAGTGAACTAACAGGAAGGGCTTCTGCTTTCTTT.

This clonotype was detected many times. The chain uses TRBV12-3 or TRBV12-4 and TRBJ2-1; 7 nucleotides agree with TRBD1. Germline trimming cut 4 bases from V and 4 bases from J; bases unmatched to any gene: 1. CDR3 size: 13 residues. The CDR3 here is CASSSGQYNEQFF. The CDR3 DNA follows: TGTGCCAGCAGTTCGGGACAGTACAATGAGCAGTTCTTC.

This clonotype was recorded at least ten times. This chain links TRBV19 with TRBJ1-6; D is undetermined. Germline V gene sequence: CDR1 LNHDA, CDR2 SQIVND (reference sequence). The V end lost 7 bases, the J end lost 9 bases, and 13 bases lay between the germline ends. CDR3 length: 13 residues. Written as DNA, the CDR3 is TGTGCCAGTACCTCGGACGGAATTTCACCCCTCCACTTT. Its translation: CASTSDGISPLHF.

This clonotype was detected many times. The chain couples TRBV9 to TRBJ1-1, with TRBD1 as a possible D gene (6 bases). The CDR3 spans 14 residues. Trimming removed 0 bases at V and 3 bases at J, with 9 bases between. In germline, CDR1 is SGDLS, CDR2 YYNGEE. The CDR3 nucleotides read TGTGCCAGCAGCGTAGGCCCAGGGGACACTGAAGCTTTCTTT. Translation: CASSVGPGDTEAFF.

The chain joins TRBV5-1 to TRBJ1-5; 9 bases align to TRBD1. CDR3 size: 15 residues. CDR1 is SGHRS, CDR2 YFSETQ, per germline. Unmatched junction bases numbered 8, after V lost 4 bases and J lost 6 bases. The CDR3 here is CASSPSTGGVQPQHF. The CDR3 region has the DNA TGCGCCAGCAGCCCGTCTACAGGGGGCGTTCAGCCCCAGCATTTT.

The gene calls are TRBV7-2 and TRBJ1-3, with D uncertain. The V gene's germline CDR1 is SGHTA and CDR2 FQGNSA. V lost 2 bases and J lost 0, with 8 bases in between. The CDR3 loop spans 15 amino acids. The CDR3 DNA follows: TGTGCCAGCAGCTTAAGTTCCAACTCTGGAAACACCATATATTTT. Its translation: CASSLSSNSGNTIYF.

This clonotype was counted at least ten times. The chain employs TRBV9 and TRBJ1-1, with D maybe TRBD1 (5 bases). There are 16 residues in the CDR3. Germline-derived CDR1 and CDR2 are SGDLS and YYNGEE. Trimming took 0 bases from V and 4 from J, leaving 16 bases between them. The CDR3 region has the DNA TGTGCCAGCAGCGTAGGGTCAGGGAGAACGTCCACTGAAGCTTTCTTT. As protein: CASSVGSGRTSTEAFF.

This clonotype came up many times. In DNA form, the CDR3 reads TGTGCCAGTAGTGGATCGGTTCGAGGGGTGAGCAATCAGCCCCAGCATTTT. Protein product: CASSGSVRGVSNQPQHF. The genes are TRBV19 and TRBJ1-5; D is perhaps TRBD1 (5 bases). Trimming pared 5 bases from V and 1 base from J, leaving 18 bases between. Per germline, CDR1 LNHDA and CDR2 SQIVND (reference sequence). This CDR3 is 17 amino acids long.

The CDR3 loop reads CASSEIGQRPYEQYF. The DNA for the CDR3 is TGCGCCAGCAGTGAAATCGGGCAGCGACCCTACGAGCAGTACTTC. The rearrangement links TRBV10-2 to TRBJ2-7; D uncertain. This CDR3 spans 15 amino acids. V was pared by 3 bases and J by 2 bases, with 14 bases between. Germline V gives CDR1 WSHSY, CDR2 SAAADI.